One and the same sample provided the 12 T cell receptor beta chains below, sequenced in a study of blood T cell repertoires in COVID-19. Assay used: immunoSEQ multiplex PCR; TCRdb lists only in-frame clones, some missing. The sample holds 250,000 to 300,000 clones, 86% seen once. Source material: PBMCs or T cells enriched from blood (not recorded which). Receptors were obtained from a man younger than 30 who had recovered from COVID-19.

The V gene is TRBV12-5, the J gene TRBJ1-1; D is unresolved. Trimming removed 2 bases from V and 2 bases from J, with 9 bases in between. CDR1 is LGHNT, CDR2 FRNRAP, per germline. The CDR3 spans 14 residues. The CDR3: CASGLSLINTEAFF. The CDR3, as DNA: TGTGCTAGTGGTTTGAGCCTCATAAACACTGAAGCTTTCTTT.

V usage is TRBV3-1 (or the pseudogene TRBV3-2) and J usage is TRBJ2-3; 7 bases are shared with TRBD2. V lost 4 bases and J lost 0; bases outside the gene matches: 16. From germline, CDR1 is LGHDT and CDR2 YNNKEL (reference sequence). The CDR3 sequence is 19 residues long. The CDR3 sequence is CASSPVVRFGGYSTDTQYF. In nucleotides, the CDR3 is TGTGCCAGCAGCCCCGTCGTTCGATTCGGGGGGTATAGCACAGATACGCAGTATTTT.

This rearrangement joins TRBV6-5 to TRBJ2-3; a weak D match, TRBD2 (5 bases). Germline V gene lookup returns CDR1 MNHEY and CDR2 SVGAGI. CDR3 length: 13 residues. Between the trimmed V and J ends, which lost 0 bases and 6 bases, there was a span of 7 bases. The CDR3 is CASSYSRGDTQYF. The CDR3 coding sequence is TGTGCCAGCAGTTACTCCCGAGGGGATACGCAGTATTTT.

This chain connects TRBV6-5 to TRBJ1-2, with D perhaps matching TRBD1 (5 bases). Trimming removed 8 bases at V and 4 bases at J, with 17 bases between. This CDR3 has 14 amino acids. Germline lookup yields CDR1 MNHEY and CDR2 SVGAGI. CDR3 protein: CASLRPQGVYGYTF. For the CDR3, the DNA is TGTGCCAGCTTACGACCCCAGGGTGTCTATGGCTACACCTTC.

The V and J genes are TRBV5-1 and TRBJ2-2, with D hard to call. Germline CDR1 is SGHRS and CDR2 is YFSETQ. The V gene lost 0 bases and the J gene lost 7 bases, with 4 bases spanning the gap. CDR3 size: 12 residues. In nucleotides, the CDR3 is TGCGCCAGCAGCTTGGTCCTCGGGGAGCTGTTTTTT. Protein: CASSLVLGELFF.

The genes are TRBV19 and TRBJ2-7; TRBD1 matches 9 bases. The CDR3 runs 16 residues. The J segment lost 1 base and the V segment lost 1 base, leaving 5 bases of the junction unmatched. The germline V gene encodes CDR1 LNHDA and CDR2 SQIVND (reference sequence). CDR3 nucleotides: TGTGCCAGTAGTATAGGGAGGGGACAGGGTTCCTACGAGCAGTACTTC. Translating it yields CASSIGRGQGSYEQYF.

This clone was seen once. V gene TRBV5-4 combines with J gene TRBJ1-2, with D tentatively TRBD1 (6 bases). V was cut by 4 bases and J by 3 bases, with 16 bases left in between. CDR1 and CDR2 from the germline V gene are SGHNT and YYREEE (reference sequence). The CDR3 loop spans 15 amino acids. CDR3 bases: TGTGCCAGCAGCCCGGACAGAACCCCCTACTATGGCTACACCTTC. Its protein is CASSPDRTPYYGYTF.

This clone was detected only a few times. V gene TRBV7-8 combines with J gene TRBJ2-5; TRBD1 aligns across 9 bases. Germline V gene lookup returns CDR1 SGHVS and CDR2 FQNEAQ. The CDR3 length is 16 residues. Trimming cost V 1 base and J 5 bases; bases outside gene matches: 8. The CDR3: CASSLEKHRGHETQYF. CDR3 DNA sequence: TGTGCCAGCAGCTTAGAAAAGCACAGGGGGCACGAGACCCAGTACTTC.

The rearrangement joins TRBV19 to TRBJ1-2; no reliable D call. The ends were cut back, 5 bases at V and 4 bases at J, with 17 bases in the middle. CDR3 length: 15 residues. CDR1 is LNHDA, CDR2 SQIVND, per germline (reference sequence). The chain's CDR3 is CASSPGLAVLYGYTF. Written as DNA, the CDR3 is TGTGCCAGTAGTCCGGGGTTGGCGGTTCTCTATGGCTACACCTTC.

This clone was seen a handful of times. The chain joins TRBV19 to TRBJ1-1, with 9 bases identical to TRBD1. Germline V gene lookup returns CDR1 LNHDA and CDR2 SQIVND (reference sequence). V shed 6 bases, J shed 3 bases, and the junction held 14 bases outside the gene matches. The CDR3 loop spans 17 amino acids. CDR3 DNA sequence: TGTGCCAGTAGAGGCCCCGGGACAGGGATCCCCCACACTGAAGCTTTCTTT. Its protein product is CASRGPGTGIPHTEAFF.

The chain couples TRBV24-1 to TRBJ1-3; TRBD1 might be the D (6 bases). This CDR3 is 18 amino acids long. Germline CDR1 reads KGHDR; CDR2 reads SFDVKD. V was clipped by 4 bases and J by 8 bases, with 26 bases between them. Written as DNA, the CDR3 is TGTGCCACCAGTGACAAAACCTCCCGACAGGCTACCGTGGACACCATATATTTT. Translated: CATSDKTSRQATVDTIYF.

The chain combines TRBV4-1 with TRBJ2-3; a weak D match, TRBD2 (6 bases). Per germline, CDR1 MGHRA and CDR2 YSYEKL. The CDR3 sequence is 14 residues long. The ends were cut back, 5 bases at V and 4 bases at J, with 13 bases in the middle. The chain's CDR3 is CASSYRPSADTQYF. The CDR3 coding sequence is TGCGCCAGCAGCTACCGACCTAGCGCAGATACGCAGTATTTT.